This TCR beta chain was profiled in a study of cytomegalovirus exposure and HLA in healthy donors. Study-level findings and limits: Data from an earlier analysis indicated that most TCR beta V segments were productive either about 90% or about 30% of the time. Among immune exposure information, only CMV serostatus was available. Fewer N-insertions (relative to the approximately 670-donor mean) were reportedly seen in an Asian-associated ancestry cluster in a later analysis.

Both 60 Vbeta primers and 13 Jbeta primers went into the PCR. Assay used: immunoSEQ multiplex PCR; TCRdb lists only in-frame clones, some missing. The table lists about 80,000 clones, 65% to 80% of them singletons, with roughly 12% in the top ten. Germline loops: CDR1 MGHRA, CDR2 YSYEKL. The CDR3 loop spans 16 amino acids. V shed 0 bases and J 4 bases; nucleotides not matched to a gene: 8. Concerning this clone itself: The antigen remains undetermined.

The chain links TRBV4-1 to TRBJ2-5, with 7 bases aligning to TRBD2. Sequenced material: PBMCs. The clonotype originates from a human donor in good health. The CDR3 spells CASSQDWGGERETQYF. Here the CDR3 DNA reads TGCGCCAGCAGCCAAGATTGGGGGGGGGAGAGAGAGACCCAGTACTTC.